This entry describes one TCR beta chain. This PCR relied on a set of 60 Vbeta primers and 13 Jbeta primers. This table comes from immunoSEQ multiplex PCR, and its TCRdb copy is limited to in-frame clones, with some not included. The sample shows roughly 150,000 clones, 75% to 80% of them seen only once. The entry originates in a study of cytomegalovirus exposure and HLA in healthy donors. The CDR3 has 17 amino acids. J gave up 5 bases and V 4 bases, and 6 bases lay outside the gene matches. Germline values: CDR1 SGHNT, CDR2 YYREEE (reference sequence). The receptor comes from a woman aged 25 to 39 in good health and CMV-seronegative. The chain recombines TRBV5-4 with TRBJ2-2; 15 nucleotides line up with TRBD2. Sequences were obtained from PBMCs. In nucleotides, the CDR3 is TGTGCCAGCAGCACGGGACTAGCGGGGGGTCGGACCGGGGAGCTGTTTTTT. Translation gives CASSTGLAGGRTGELFF.